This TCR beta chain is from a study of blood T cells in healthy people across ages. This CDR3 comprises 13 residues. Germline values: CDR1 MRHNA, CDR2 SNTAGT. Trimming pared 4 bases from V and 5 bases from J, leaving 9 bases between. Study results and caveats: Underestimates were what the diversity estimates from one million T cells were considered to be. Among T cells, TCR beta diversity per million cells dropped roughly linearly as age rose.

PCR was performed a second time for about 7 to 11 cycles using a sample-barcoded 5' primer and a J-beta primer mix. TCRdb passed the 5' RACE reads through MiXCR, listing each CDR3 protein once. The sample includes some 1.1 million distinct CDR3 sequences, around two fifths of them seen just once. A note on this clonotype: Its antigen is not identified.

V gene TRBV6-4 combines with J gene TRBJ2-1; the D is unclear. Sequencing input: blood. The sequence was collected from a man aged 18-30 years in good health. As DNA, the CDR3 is TGTGCCAGCAGTGTCAGACCGAACAATGAGCAGTTCTTC. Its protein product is CASSVRPNNEQFF.